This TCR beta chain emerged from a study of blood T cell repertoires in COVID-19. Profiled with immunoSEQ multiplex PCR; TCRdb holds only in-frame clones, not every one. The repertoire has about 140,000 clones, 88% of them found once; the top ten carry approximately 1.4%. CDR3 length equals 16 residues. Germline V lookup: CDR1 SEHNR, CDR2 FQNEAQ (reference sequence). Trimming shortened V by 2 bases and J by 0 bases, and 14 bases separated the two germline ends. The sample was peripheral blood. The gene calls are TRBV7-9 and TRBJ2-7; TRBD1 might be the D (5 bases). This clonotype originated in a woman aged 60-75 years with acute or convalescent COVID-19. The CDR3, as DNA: TGTGCCAGCAGCTTATCTAGGGGATTCAGCTCCTACGAGCAGTACTTC. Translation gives CASSLSRGFSSYEQYF.